The 26 T cell receptor beta chains below were found in one sample sequenced in a study of Graves' ophthalmopathy and Graves' hyperthyroidism. Amplification targeted the TCR beta CDR3 regions, with RNA transcripts as the source material. Amplification began with first-round RT-PCR using HTBI primers, then second-round multiplex PCR was performed. MiXCR was run by TCRdb on the multiplex PCR reads, yielding one entry per CDR3 protein. The table lists about 1.1 million distinct CDR3 sequences, roughly 35% of them singletons. The sample consisted of peripheral blood or thyroid tissue (not recorded which). The receptors were sampled from an adult man with Graves' hyperthyroidism.

This clonotype was observed many times. This chain connects TRBV24-1 to TRBJ2-2; 8 bases fit TRBD1. CDR3 length: 13 amino acids. Trimming cost V 7 bases and J 6 bases; bases outside gene matches: 3. Germline CDR1 reads KGHDR; CDR2 reads SFDVKD. CDR3 protein: CATREQGAGELFF. CDR3 sequence (DNA): TGTGCCACCAGAGAACAGGGGGCCGGGGAGCTGTTTTTT.

The chain has TRBV13 and TRBJ2-7, with 7 bases identical to TRBD1. CDR3 length: 15 residues. The ends lost 4 bases at V and 6 bases at J; junction bases unmatched: 12. The V gene's germline CDR1 is PRHDT and CDR2 FYEKMQ (reference sequence). The CDR3 loop reads CASSSRDSISPEQYF. In DNA, the CDR3 is TGTGCCAGCAGCTCCCGGGACAGTATCTCACCCGAGCAGTACTTC.

This rearrangement joins TRBV28 to TRBJ2-7; either TRBD1 or TRBD2 may fit D (5 bases each). The CDR3 is 16 amino acids. Germline V lookup: CDR1 MDHEN, CDR2 SYDVKM. V lost 9 bases to trimming and J lost 3 bases, with 24 bases between them. DNA of the CDR3: TGTGCCAGTAGCCTGGACATTCAAAGGACTCTCTACGAGCAGTACTTC. It is translated as CASSLDIQRTLYEQYF.

This clonotype was seen only a few times. The chain employs TRBV3-1 and TRBJ1-5; possibly TRBD1 for D (6 bases). Germline CDR1 reads LGHDT; CDR2 reads YNNKEL (reference sequence). The CDR3 loop spans 14 amino acids. Trimming cost V 1 base and J 9 bases, with 13 bases left between them. The CDR3 loop reads CASSQGGTSRPQHF. CDR3 DNA sequence: TGTGCCAGCAGCCAAGGCGGGACATCTCGGCCCCAGCATTTT.

In regard to this clonotype: An end of the junction does not agree with germline; a read error may underlie this. V is TRBV7-9 and J is TRBJ1-1; D is undetermined. CDR1 is SEHNR, CDR2 FQNEAQ, per germline (reference sequence). The CDR3 contains 13 residues. CDR3 loop: CASRRHKNTEALF. DNA for the CDR3: TGTGCCAGCAGACGACACAAAAACACTGAAGCTCTCTTT.

The rearrangement joins TRBV7-2 to TRBJ2-2; D possibly matches TRBD1 or TRBD2 (6 bases each). CDR1 and CDR2 from the germline V gene are SGHTA and FQGNSA. V shed 1 base and J shed 6 bases, with 12 bases lying between them. This CDR3 has 15 amino acids. The chain's CDR3 is CASSLVRGPAGELFF. CDR3 in DNA: TGTGCCAGCAGCTTAGTTCGGGGGCCGGCCGGGGAGCTGTTTTTT.

This clonotype was picked up many times. This chain connects TRBV20-1 to TRBJ1-2, with 7 nucleotides matching TRBD1. CDR3 length: 14 residues. J lost 2 bases, V lost 2 bases, and 5 bases had no gene match. The germline gives CDR1 DFQATT, CDR2 SNEGSKA (reference sequence). The CDR3 protein is CSARSEQGNYGYTF. The CDR3 DNA follows: TGCAGTGCTAGATCCGAACAGGGGAACTATGGCTACACCTTC.

There are many counts of this clonotype. The CDR3 bases are TGTGCCAGTAAGAACAGGGTTGGGACTGAAGCTTTCTTT. It encodes CASKNRVGTEAFF. V usage is TRBV19 and J usage is TRBJ1-1, with D possibly matching TRBD1 (6 bases). Trimming cost V 7 bases and J 5 bases, with 14 bases left between them. Germline V lookup: CDR1 LNHDA, CDR2 SQIVND (reference sequence). CDR3 length equals 13 residues.

The chain uses TRBV20-1 and TRBJ2-5; perhaps TRBD2 as D (6 bases). Per the germline V gene, CDR1 is DFQATT and CDR2 is SNEGSKA (reference sequence). Trimming removed 3 bases at V and 2 bases at J, with 13 bases between. The CDR3 covers 14 residues. The DNA of the CDR3 is TGCAGTGCTAGTGCGGGCGGGAATCAAGAGACCCAGTACTTC. This codes for CSASAGGNQETQYF.

Concerning this clonotype: A much more abundant neighbour one base away suggests this may be a read error. The chain employs TRBV6-5 and TRBJ1-1; D is possibly TRBD1 (6 bases). Germline assignment: CDR1 MNHEY and CDR2 SVGAGI. Trimming stripped 7 bases from V and 4 bases from J, with 13 bases between. The CDR3 length is 13 residues. CDR3 loop: CASTVGGATEAFF. In DNA form, the CDR3 reads TGTGCCAGCACGGTCGGGGGGGCCACTGAAGCTTTCTTT.

Regarding this clonotype: Relative to the germline gene, one junction end is altered; a read error may explain this. The V call is TRBV25-1, the J call TRBJ2-2; 7 positions match TRBD1. Germline-derived CDR1 and CDR2 are MGHDK and SYGVNS. The CDR3 runs 15 residues. DNA of the CDR3: TGTGCCAGCAGTGGGAAGACAGGGAACACCAGGGAGCTGTTTTTT. Translated, it gives CASSGKTGNTRELFF.

The table lists this clonotype with many counts. The V call is TRBV10-2, the J call TRBJ1-2, with 7 bases identical to TRBD1. V was clipped by 5 bases and J by 2 bases; unmatched bases: 8. The germline CDR1 and CDR2 sequences are WSHSY and SAAADI. This CDR3 contains 15 residues. Here the CDR3 reads CASSRDSLLNYGYTF. For the CDR3, the DNA is TGCGCCAGCAGTCGGGACAGTCTTTTAAACTATGGCTACACCTTC.

This clonotype was seen many times. This rearrangement joins TRBV15 to TRBJ2-5; D gene unclear. Germline CDR1 and CDR2: LNHNV and YYDKDF (reference sequence). The germline V and J ends were trimmed by 2 bases and 3 bases, with 4 bases remaining between them. The CDR3 extends over 12 amino acids. The CDR3 here is CATSRSKETQYF. CDR3 DNA sequence: TGTGCCACCAGCAGATCTAAAGAGACCCAGTACTTC.

V gene TRBV6-6 combines with J gene TRBJ2-7; no reliable D call. Trimming stripped 2 bases from V and 6 bases from J, with 5 bases between. Per germline, CDR1 MNHNY and CDR2 SVGAGI (reference sequence). The CDR3 spans 11 residues. The CDR3 spells CASSYEAEQYF. In DNA form, the CDR3 reads TGTGCCAGCAGTTACGAAGCCGAGCAGTACTTC.

About this clonotype itself: A much larger clone lies a single base off, so this may be a read error. The chain uses TRBV11-2 and TRBJ1-6; D call uncertain. V was shortened by 0 bases and J by 7 bases, with 7 bases between the two germline ends. The length of the CDR3 is 14 residues. Germline lookup yields CDR1 SGHAT and CDR2 FQNNGV. CDR3 coding DNA: TGTGCCAGCAGCTTAGAAAACAAAAATTCACCCCTCCACTTT. The encoded protein is CASSLENKNSPLHF.

The chain employs TRBV20-1 and TRBJ1-1; D might be TRBD1 (5 bases). V lost 4 bases, J lost 3 bases, and 12 bases lay in between. The CDR3 is made up of 13 amino acids. Per germline, CDR1 DFQATT and CDR2 SNEGSKA (reference sequence). CDR3 amino acids: CSATTGPDTEAFF. The CDR3 nucleotides are TGCAGTGCTACTACAGGTCCGGACACTGAAGCTTTCTTT.

This clonotype was detected a few times. The CDR3 carries no conserved terminal phenylalanine or tryptophan, so it likely arises from a read error. The chain recombines TRBV12-3 or TRBV12-4 with TRBJ1-1; 12 bases match TRBD1. Germline trimming cut 5 bases from V and 6 bases from J; bases unmatched to any gene: 4. The CDR3 consists of 14 residues. The CDR3 sequence is CASSAGTGGPEAFL. DNA of the CDR3: TGTGCCAGCAGTGCCGGGACAGGGGGCCCTGAAGCTTTCCTT.

The chain recombines TRBV7-3 with TRBJ2-5; 7 bases are a match to TRBD1. The CDR3 runs 15 residues. CDR1 is SGHTA and CDR2 is FQGTGA in the germline V gene. V dropped 2 bases and J dropped 5; count of bases not matched to a gene: 8. The CDR3, as DNA: TGTGCCAGCAGCTTAGGCAGGGGGTTCTTCGAGACCCAGTACTTC. This translates into CASSLGRGFFETQYF.

This clonotype has at least ten counts. The V and J genes are TRBV20-1 and TRBJ1-5; the match to TRBD1 covers 9 bases. The V segment lost 5 bases and the J segment 5 bases; nucleotides outside the gene matches: 10. Germline V gives CDR1 DFQATT, CDR2 SNEGSKA (reference sequence). The CDR3 has 15 residues. The CDR3 loop reads CSALSGTGFHQPQHF. The CDR3 region has the DNA TGCAGTGCTCTGTCAGGGACAGGGTTTCATCAGCCCCAGCATTTT.

The chain links TRBV6-5 to TRBJ1-2, with 12 positions matching TRBD1. Per the germline V gene, CDR1 is MNHEY and CDR2 is SVGAGI. CDR3 size: 17 residues. Trimming at V came to 5 bases and at J to 7 bases, leaving 14 bases not matched to a gene. The CDR3 sequence is CASSHGTGGSERSGYTF. The CDR3 region has the DNA TGTGCCAGCAGTCACGGGACAGGGGGCTCCGAGAGAAGTGGCTACACCTTC.

This clonotype appeared many times. The genes are TRBV20-1 and TRBJ1-1; TRBD1 matches at 7 bases. Germline CDR1 DFQATT, CDR2 SNEGSKA (reference sequence). The CDR3 runs to 15 residues. V shed 2 bases and J 0 bases; nucleotides not matched to a gene: 6. This chain's CDR3 is CSARQHRGMNTEAFF. The CDR3 DNA is TGCAGTGCTAGACAGCACAGGGGAATGAACACTGAAGCTTTCTTT.

This clonotype has only one observation. The chain has TRBV7-9 and TRBJ2-7; 9 nucleotides line up with TRBD2. Germline V gene data show CDR1 as SEHNR and CDR2 as FQNEAQ (reference sequence). V lost 5 bases, J lost 3 bases, and 14 bases stayed unmatched. There are 17 residues in the CDR3. CDR3 nucleotide sequence: TGTGCCAGCAGCGTAGGTTCGGGCCCGACTAGCGGCTACGAGCAGTACTTC. It codes for CASSVGSGPTSGYEQYF. Full variable domain (rest looked up from reference TRBV7-9 and TRBJ2-7): DTGVSQNPRHKITKRGQNVTFRCDPISEHNRLYWYRQTLGQGPEFLTYFQNEAQLEKSRLLSDRFSAERPKGSFSTLEIQRTEQGDSAMYLCASSVGSGPTSGYEQYFGPGTRLTVT.

This clonotype was found a few times. This may be a read error: a much more frequent sequence differs by one nucleotide. The chain uses TRBV9 and TRBJ1-2; tentatively, D is TRBD1 (6 bases). Germline CDR1 and CDR2: SGDLS and YYNGEE. The CDR3 runs to 12 residues. The germline V and J ends were trimmed by 3 bases and 4 bases, with 7 bases remaining between them. CDR3 bases: TGTGCCAGCAGCGCAGGGGTCTATGGCTACACCTTC. It yields the protein CASSAGVYGYTF.

Regarding this clonotype: Possible read error: a much larger clone is one base away. This chain uses TRBV20-1 with TRBJ2-5, with D unresolved. Germline CDR1 and CDR2: DFQATT and SNEGSKA (reference sequence). This CDR3 region has 14 residues. With 2 bases removed from V and 2 bases from J, the gap between germline ends came to 12 bases. The CDR3 DNA is TGCAGTGCTAGACATCCAGTAATACAAGAGACCCAGTACTTC. Translating gives CSARHPVIQETQYF.

This clonotype was seen ten or more times. The CDR3 DNA follows: TGCGCCAGCAGCTCGGGGACTAGCGGGAGCGGCACCGGGGAGCTGTTTTTT. This encodes CASSSGTSGSGTGELFF. The V gene is TRBV5-1, the J gene TRBJ2-2, with 14 bases that match TRBD2. This CDR3 comprises 17 residues. Germline V gene data show CDR1 as SGHRS and CDR2 as YFSETQ. V was clipped by 3 bases and J by 4 bases; unmatched bases: 5.

This clonotype has just a few counts. This sequence joins TRBV19 and TRBJ1-5, with D possibly being TRBD1 (6 bases). This CDR3 has 15 residues. V lost 6 bases and J 7 bases, leaving 19 bases between the germline ends. The germline V gene has CDR1 LNHDA and CDR2 SQIVND (reference sequence). CDR3 nucleotides: TGTGCCAGTAGCCCCCCCCGGCGGGGGCGGCAGCCCCAGCATTTT. Protein sequence: CASSPPRRGRQPQHF.